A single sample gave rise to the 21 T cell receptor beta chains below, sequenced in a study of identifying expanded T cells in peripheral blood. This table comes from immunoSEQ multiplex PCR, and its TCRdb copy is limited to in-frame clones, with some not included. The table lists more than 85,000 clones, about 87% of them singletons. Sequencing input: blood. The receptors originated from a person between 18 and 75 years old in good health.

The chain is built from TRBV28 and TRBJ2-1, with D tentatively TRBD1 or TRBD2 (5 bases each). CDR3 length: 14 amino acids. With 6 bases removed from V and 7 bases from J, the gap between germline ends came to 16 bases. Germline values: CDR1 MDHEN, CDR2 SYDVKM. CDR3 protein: CASRSLGVGNEQFF. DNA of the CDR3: TGTGCCAGCAGATCCCTGGGGGTAGGGAATGAGCAGTTCTTC. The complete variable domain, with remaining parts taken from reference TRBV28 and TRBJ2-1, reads DVKVTQSSRYLVKRTGEKVFLECVQDMDHENMFWYRQDPGLGLRLIYFSYDVKMKEKGDIPEGYSVSREKKERFSLILESASTNQTSMYLCASRSLGVGNEQFFGPGTRLTVL.

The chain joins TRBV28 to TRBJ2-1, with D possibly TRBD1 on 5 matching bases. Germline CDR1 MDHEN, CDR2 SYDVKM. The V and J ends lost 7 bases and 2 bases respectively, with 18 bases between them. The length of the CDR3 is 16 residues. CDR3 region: CASTPSGRATYNEQFF. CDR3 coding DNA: TGTGCCAGCACTCCCTCTGGCAGGGCCACCTACAATGAGCAGTTCTTC.

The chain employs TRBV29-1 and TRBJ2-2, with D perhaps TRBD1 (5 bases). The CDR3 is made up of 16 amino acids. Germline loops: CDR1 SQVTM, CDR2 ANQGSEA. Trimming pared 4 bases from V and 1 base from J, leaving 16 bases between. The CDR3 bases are TGCAGCGTTGTAGTTATAGGGGCGAAGAACACCGGGGAGCTGTTTTTT. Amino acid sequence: CSVVVIGAKNTGELFF.

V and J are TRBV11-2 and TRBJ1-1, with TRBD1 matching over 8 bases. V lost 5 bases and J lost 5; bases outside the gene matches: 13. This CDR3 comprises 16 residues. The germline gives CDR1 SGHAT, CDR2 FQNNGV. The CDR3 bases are TGTGCCAGCAGCCCCGACAGGGGCAATCGTCGGACTGAAGCTTTCTTT. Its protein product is CASSPDRGNRRTEAFF.

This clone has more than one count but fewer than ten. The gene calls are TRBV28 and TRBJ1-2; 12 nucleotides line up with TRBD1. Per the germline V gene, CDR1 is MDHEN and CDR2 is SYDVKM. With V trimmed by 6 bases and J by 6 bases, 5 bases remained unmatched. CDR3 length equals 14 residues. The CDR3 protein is CASRPGQGAHGYTF. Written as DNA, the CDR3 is TGTGCCAGCAGACCGGGACAGGGGGCCCATGGCTACACCTTC.

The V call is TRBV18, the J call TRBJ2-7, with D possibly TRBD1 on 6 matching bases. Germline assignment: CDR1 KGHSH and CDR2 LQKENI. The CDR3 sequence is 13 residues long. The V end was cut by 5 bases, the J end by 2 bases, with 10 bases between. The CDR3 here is CASSDRTAYEQYF. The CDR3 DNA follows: TGTGCCAGCTCAGACAGGACAGCCTACGAGCAGTACTTC.

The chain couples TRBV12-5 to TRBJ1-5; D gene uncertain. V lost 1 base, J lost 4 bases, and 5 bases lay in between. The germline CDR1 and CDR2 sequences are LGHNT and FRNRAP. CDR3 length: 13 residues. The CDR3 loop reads CASGLDPNQPQHF. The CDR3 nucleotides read TGTGCTAGTGGTTTGGACCCAAATCAGCCCCAGCATTTT. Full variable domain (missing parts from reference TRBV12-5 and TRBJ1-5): DARVTQTPRHKVTEMGQEVTMRCQPILGHNTVFWYRQTMMQGLELLAYFRNRAPLDDSGMPKDRFSAEMPDATLATLKIQPSEPRDSAVYFCASGLDPNQPQHFGDGTRLSIL.

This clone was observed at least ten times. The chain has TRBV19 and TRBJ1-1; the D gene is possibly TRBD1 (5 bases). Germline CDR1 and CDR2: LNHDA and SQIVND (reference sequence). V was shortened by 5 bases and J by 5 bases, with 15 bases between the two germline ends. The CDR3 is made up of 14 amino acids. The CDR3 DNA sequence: TGTGCCAGTAGTCTTAAGGGAGGGGTTACTGAAGCTTTCTTT. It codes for CASSLKGGVTEAFF.

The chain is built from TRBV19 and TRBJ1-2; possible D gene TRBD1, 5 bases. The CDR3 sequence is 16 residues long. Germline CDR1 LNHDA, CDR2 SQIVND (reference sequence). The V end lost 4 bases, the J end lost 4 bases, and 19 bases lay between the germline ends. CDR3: CASSTPGPTLGYGYTF. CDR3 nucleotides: TGTGCCAGTAGTACCCCGGGGCCAACTTTGGGCTATGGCTACACCTTC.

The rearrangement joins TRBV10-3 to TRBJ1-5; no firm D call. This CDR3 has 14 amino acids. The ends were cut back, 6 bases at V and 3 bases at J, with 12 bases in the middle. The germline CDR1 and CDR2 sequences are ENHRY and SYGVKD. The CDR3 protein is CAISNFKNNQPQHF. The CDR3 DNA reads TGTGCCATCAGCAACTTTAAAAACAATCAGCCCCAGCATTTT.

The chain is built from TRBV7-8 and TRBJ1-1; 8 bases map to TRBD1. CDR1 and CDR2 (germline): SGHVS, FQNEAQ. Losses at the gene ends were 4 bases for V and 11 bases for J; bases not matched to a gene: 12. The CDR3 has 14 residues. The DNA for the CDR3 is TGTGCCAGCAGCTACGACAGGGGAGGACACTTTGCTTTCTTT. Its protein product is CASSYDRGGHFAFF.

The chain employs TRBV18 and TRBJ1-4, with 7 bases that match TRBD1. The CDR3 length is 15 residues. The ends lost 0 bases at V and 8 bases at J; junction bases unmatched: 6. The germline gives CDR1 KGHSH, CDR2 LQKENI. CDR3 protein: CASSPPNRGEEKLFF. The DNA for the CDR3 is TGTGCCAGCTCACCACCGAACAGGGGAGAAGAAAAACTGTTTTTT.

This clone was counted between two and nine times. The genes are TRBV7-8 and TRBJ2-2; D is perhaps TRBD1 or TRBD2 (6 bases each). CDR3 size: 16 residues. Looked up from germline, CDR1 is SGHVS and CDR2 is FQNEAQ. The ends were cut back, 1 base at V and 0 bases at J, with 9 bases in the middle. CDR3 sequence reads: CASSLGGGTNTGELFF. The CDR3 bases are TGTGCCAGCAGCTTAGGAGGGGGGACGAACACCGGGGAGCTGTTTTTT.

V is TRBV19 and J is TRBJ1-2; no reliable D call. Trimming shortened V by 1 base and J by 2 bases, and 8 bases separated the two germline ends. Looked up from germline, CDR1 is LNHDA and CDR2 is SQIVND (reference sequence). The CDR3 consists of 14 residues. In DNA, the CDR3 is TGTGCCAGTAGTATAGGCCCAGTAAACTATGGCTACACCTTC. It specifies CASSIGPVNYGYTF.

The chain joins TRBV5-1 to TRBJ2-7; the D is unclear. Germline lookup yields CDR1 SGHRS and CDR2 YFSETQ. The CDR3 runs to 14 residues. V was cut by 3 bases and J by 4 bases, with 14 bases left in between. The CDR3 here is CASSSGLDVYEQYF. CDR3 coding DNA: TGCGCCAGCAGCTCGGGTCTAGATGTATACGAGCAGTACTTC.

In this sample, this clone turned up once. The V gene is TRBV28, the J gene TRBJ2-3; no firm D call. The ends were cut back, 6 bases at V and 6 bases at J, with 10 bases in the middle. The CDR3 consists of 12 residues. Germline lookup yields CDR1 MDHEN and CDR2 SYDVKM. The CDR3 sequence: CASSKTGDTQYF. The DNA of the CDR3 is TGTGCCAGCAGCAAGACTGGTGATACGCAGTATTTT.

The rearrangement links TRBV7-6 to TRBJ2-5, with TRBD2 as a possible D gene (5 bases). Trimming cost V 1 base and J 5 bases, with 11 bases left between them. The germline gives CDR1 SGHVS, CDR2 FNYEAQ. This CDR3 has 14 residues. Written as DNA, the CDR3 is TGTGCCAGCAGCTTAGGTGGGCGCGGGGAGACCCAGTACTTC. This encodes CASSLGGRGETQYF.

This CDR3 reads CASEDRGRPGANVLTF. The DNA for the CDR3 is TGTGCCAGCGAAGACAGGGGGCGCCCTGGGGCCAACGTCCTGACTTTC. The gene calls are TRBV21-1 and TRBJ2-6; TRBD1 is the table's D call and was not checked against the DNA. TRBV21-1 is designated a pseudogene. This CDR3 is built from 16 residues.

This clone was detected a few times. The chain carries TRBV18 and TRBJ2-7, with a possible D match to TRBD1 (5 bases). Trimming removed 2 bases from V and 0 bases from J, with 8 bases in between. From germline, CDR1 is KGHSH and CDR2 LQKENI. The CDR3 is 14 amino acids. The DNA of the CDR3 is TGTGCCAGCTCACCAGGCAGGGCCTCCTACGAGCAGTACTTC. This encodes CASSPGRASYEQYF.

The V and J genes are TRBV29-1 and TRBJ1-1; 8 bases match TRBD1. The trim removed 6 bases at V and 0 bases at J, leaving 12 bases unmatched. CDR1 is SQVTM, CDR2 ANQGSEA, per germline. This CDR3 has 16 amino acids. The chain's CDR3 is CSVDPGTGSMNTEAFF. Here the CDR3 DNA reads TGCAGCGTCGACCCCGGGACAGGCAGCATGAACACTGAAGCTTTCTTT.

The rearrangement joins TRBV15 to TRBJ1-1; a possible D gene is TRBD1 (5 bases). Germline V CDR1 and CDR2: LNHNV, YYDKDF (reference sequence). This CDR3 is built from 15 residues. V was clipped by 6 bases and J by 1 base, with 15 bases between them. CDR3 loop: CATRPRGAANTEAFF. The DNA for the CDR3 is TGTGCCACCAGACCTCGCGGGGCAGCGAACACTGAAGCTTTCTTT.